The 19 T cell receptor beta chains below all came from one sample that was sequenced in a study of blood T cells in healthy people across ages. It was with a sample-barcoded 5' primer and a J-beta primer mix that a second PCR of roughly 7 to 11 cycles was run. One entry per CDR3 protein, called by TCRdb with MiXCR from the 5' RACE reads. This sample has around 780,000 distinct CDR3 sequences; about 56% occur once, and the top ten carry 20% to 30%. Material: blood. Source of these receptors: a man in his forties or fifties in good health.

V gene TRBV20-1 combines with J gene TRBJ2-3; 9 nucleotides line up with TRBD2. The CDR3 contains 15 residues. Germline V gene sequence: CDR1 DFQATT, CDR2 SNEGSKA (reference sequence). After removal of 0 bases from V and 4 bases from J, the junction contained 5 bases not matched to a gene. The CDR3 sequence is CSAREGAGGPDTQYF. The CDR3 DNA follows: TGCAGTGCTAGAGAAGGGGCGGGGGGGCCAGATACGCAGTATTTT.

The chain uses TRBV7-2 and TRBJ1-1; D is perhaps TRBD1 (5 bases). Trimming took off 5 bases at V and 2 bases at J, with 15 bases between the two ends. Germline assignment: CDR1 SGHTA and CDR2 FQGNSA. There are 15 residues in the CDR3. CDR3 in DNA: TGTGCCAGCAGCGCCCCAGGGAGGGGTAACACTGAAGCTTTCTTT. Its translation is CASSAPGRGNTEAFF.

The chain has TRBV9 and TRBJ2-7, with 14 bases fitting TRBD2. The CDR3 has 18 residues. The V gene end was trimmed by 0 bases and the J gene end by 3 bases; junction bases not matched to a gene: 8. Germline V CDR1 and CDR2: SGDLS, YYNGEE. This CDR3 is CASSVGTGTSGSHYEQYF. The DNA of the CDR3 is TGTGCCAGCAGCGTAGGCACGGGGACTAGCGGGAGTCACTACGAGCAGTACTTC. Drawing the rest from reference TRBV9 and TRBJ2-7, the complete variable domain is DSGVTQTPKHLITATGQRVTLRCSPRSGDLSVYWYQQSLDQGLQFLIQYYNGEERAKGNILERFSAQQFPDLHSELNLSSLELGDSALYFCASSVGTGTSGSHYEQYFGPGTRLTVT.

Only a few counts were recorded for this clonotype. V is TRBV5-1 and J is TRBJ1-2; 7 bases fit TRBD1. The germline CDR1 and CDR2 sequences are SGHRS and YFSETQ. Trimming took 5 bases from V and 2 from J; bases not matched to a gene: 6. The CDR3 has 14 amino acids. CDR3 protein: CASRQDRVNYGYTF. Here the CDR3 DNA reads TGCGCCAGCAGGCAAGACAGGGTCAACTATGGCTACACCTTC.

The J gene is TRBJ2-7, the V gene TRBV27; weak D call: TRBD1 (6 bases). The V and J ends lost 2 bases and 2 bases respectively, with 13 bases between them. The germline gives CDR1 MNHEY, CDR2 SMNVEV (reference sequence). This CDR3 is 15 amino acids long. In DNA, the CDR3 is TGTGCCAGCAGTTTAGGGCCAGGGGCAGCCTACGAGCAGTACTTC. It yields the protein CASSLGPGAAYEQYF.

The chain employs TRBV14 and TRBJ2-7; the D gene is possibly TRBD2 (5 bases). This CDR3 has 14 amino acids. Germline CDR1 is SGHDN and CDR2 is FVKESK. V lost 5 bases, J lost 1 base, and 12 bases lay in between. The CDR3 bases are TGTGCCAGCAGCTTTAAGCCGGGGTCCTACGAGCAGTACTTC. Residues: CASSFKPGSYEQYF.

This sequence joins TRBV29-1 and TRBJ2-5, with 11 bases lining up with TRBD1. With the DNA end fitting TRBJ2-7 better, the J assignment may be wrong. Germline V gives CDR1 SQVTM, CDR2 ANQGSEA. The CDR3 loop spans 14 amino acids. The CDR3 region has the DNA TGCAGCGTCATAACCGGGACAGGGGGTCGCGAGCAGTACTTC. Encoded protein: CSVITGTGGREQYF.

The rearrangement uses TRBV28 and TRBJ2-7; D unclear. Germline lookup yields CDR1 MDHEN and CDR2 SYDVKM. This CDR3 has 18 amino acids. Trimming removed 7 bases from V and 0 bases from J, with 25 bases in between. The CDR3 loop reads CASNSAPWVTRSSYEQYF. CDR3 coding DNA: TGTGCCAGCAACTCGGCCCCTTGGGTAACCCGGAGCTCCTACGAGCAGTACTTC.

This clonotype was counted only a few times. The chain links TRBV7-8 to TRBJ2-5, with a possible D match to TRBD2 (6 bases). The CDR3 is 13 amino acids. The V and J ends lost 5 bases and 10 bases respectively, with 17 bases between them. Germline V gene data show CDR1 as SGHVS and CDR2 as FQNEAQ. CDR3 nucleotide sequence: TGTGCCAGCAGCCCCGAGGAGGGAGAGGACCAGTACTTC. This codes for CASSPEEGEDQYF. The whole variable domain, filled in from reference TRBV7-8 and TRBJ2-5, reads GAGVSQSPRYKVAKRGQDVALRCDPISGHVSLFWYQQALGQGPEFLTYFQNEAQLDKSGLPSDRFFAERPEGSVSTLKIQRTQQEDSAVYLCASSPEEGEDQYFGPGTRLLVL.

The chain employs TRBV28 and TRBJ1-4; D not certain. The CDR3 extends over 16 amino acids. CDR1 is MDHEN, CDR2 SYDVKM, per germline. V was shortened by 2 bases and J by 0 bases, with 10 bases between the two germline ends. CDR3 protein: CASSLGPPPTNEKLFF. The DNA for the CDR3 is TGTGCCAGCAGTTTAGGGCCACCCCCAACTAATGAAAAACTGTTTTTT.

In this sample, this clonotype turned up once. J is TRBJ1-1 and V is TRBV25-1, with a possible D match to TRBD1 (5 bases). CDR3 length: 15 amino acids. Per the germline V gene, CDR1 is MGHDK and CDR2 is SYGVNS. The V gene lost 3 bases and the J gene lost 5 bases, with 16 bases spanning the gap. The CDR3 spells CASSDARQGRTEAFF. The CDR3 nucleotides are TGTGCCAGCAGTGACGCTCGGCAGGGCCGAACTGAAGCTTTCTTT.

This chain links TRBV10-3 with TRBJ2-1; TRBD2 aligns across 9 bases. CDR3 length equals 15 residues. V lost 4 bases and J lost 5; bases outside the gene matches: 6. CDR1 is ENHRY and CDR2 is SYGVKD in the germline V gene. Here the CDR3 reads CAISGGTSPHNEQFF. The CDR3 DNA follows: TGTGCCATCAGTGGGGGGACTAGCCCCCACAATGAGCAGTTCTTC.

This clonotype showed up just a few times. The CDR3 is CASSYTSGSNEQFF. DNA for the CDR3: TGTGCCAGCAGTTACACTAGCGGGAGCAATGAGCAGTTCTTC. The chain couples TRBV6-5 to TRBJ2-1; 11 bases are a match to TRBD2. J was trimmed by 6 bases and V by 2 bases; bases with no gene match: 0. CDR3 length equals 14 residues. Per germline, CDR1 MNHEY and CDR2 SVGAGI.

The gene calls are TRBV6-2 or TRBV6-3 and TRBJ2-7; no clear D gene. In germline, CDR1 is MNHEY, CDR2 SVGEGT. The CDR3 contains 14 residues. Trimming stripped 6 bases from V and 4 bases from J, with 16 bases between. The CDR3 loop is CASRGNRAIYEQYF. The CDR3 DNA is TGTGCCAGCAGGGGAAACCGGGCCATATACGAGCAGTACTTC.

This clonotype has just one count. The rearrangement joins TRBV29-1 to TRBJ2-5, with 7 bases fitting TRBD1. Germline assignment: CDR1 SQVTM and CDR2 ANQGSEA. Trimming removed 3 bases from V and 5 bases from J; junction bases left unmatched: 9. CDR3 length: 14 amino acids. Here the CDR3 reads CSVETAGGVETQYF. The DNA for the CDR3 is TGCAGCGTTGAGACGGCAGGGGGTGTGGAGACCCAGTACTTC.

This chain links TRBV10-3 with TRBJ2-1; D unclear. The V and J ends lost 7 bases and 3 bases respectively, with 13 bases between them. Looked up from germline, CDR1 is ENHRY and CDR2 is SYGVKD. This CDR3 spans 14 amino acids. The CDR3 DNA reads TGTGCCATCATTTTCTCTAGTGTCTACAATGAGCAGTTCTTC. The encoded protein is CAIIFSSVYNEQFF.

This clonotype was observed a handful of times. This chain links TRBV28 with TRBJ2-7, with 10 nucleotides matching TRBD2. V lost 7 bases to trimming and J lost 5 bases; unmatched junction nucleotides: 11. This CDR3 is built from 15 residues. Germline CDR1 reads MDHEN; CDR2 reads SYDVKM. In DNA, the CDR3 is TGTGCCAGCACCATTGCTAGCGGGAGAGTCGACGAGCAGTACTTC. Its protein is CASTIASGRVDEQYF. Full variable domain (rest looked up from reference TRBV28 and TRBJ2-7): DVKVTQSSRYLVKRTGEKVFLECVQDMDHENMFWYRQDPGLGLRLIYFSYDVKMKEKGDIPEGYSVSREKKERFSLILESASTNQTSMYLCASTIASGRVDEQYFGPGTRLTVT.

The V call is TRBV6-5, the J call TRBJ1-2; 9 bases are shared with TRBD1. The junction had 4 bases not matched to a gene; V was cut back by 10 bases and J by 4 bases. Germline CDR1 is MNHEY and CDR2 is SVGAGI. This CDR3 is built from 12 residues. The CDR3 DNA sequence: TGTGCCACCACGACAGGGGGCTATGGCTACACCTTC. This encodes CATTTGGYGYTF.

J is TRBJ2-6 and V is TRBV12-3 or TRBV12-4; a weak D match, TRBD1 (5 bases). The CDR3 has 15 amino acids. V was cut by 6 bases and J by 5 bases, with 14 bases left in between. The chain's CDR3 is CASRQTALWANVLTF. The DNA of the CDR3 is TGTGCCAGCAGACAGACAGCCCTCTGGGCCAACGTCCTGACTTTC.